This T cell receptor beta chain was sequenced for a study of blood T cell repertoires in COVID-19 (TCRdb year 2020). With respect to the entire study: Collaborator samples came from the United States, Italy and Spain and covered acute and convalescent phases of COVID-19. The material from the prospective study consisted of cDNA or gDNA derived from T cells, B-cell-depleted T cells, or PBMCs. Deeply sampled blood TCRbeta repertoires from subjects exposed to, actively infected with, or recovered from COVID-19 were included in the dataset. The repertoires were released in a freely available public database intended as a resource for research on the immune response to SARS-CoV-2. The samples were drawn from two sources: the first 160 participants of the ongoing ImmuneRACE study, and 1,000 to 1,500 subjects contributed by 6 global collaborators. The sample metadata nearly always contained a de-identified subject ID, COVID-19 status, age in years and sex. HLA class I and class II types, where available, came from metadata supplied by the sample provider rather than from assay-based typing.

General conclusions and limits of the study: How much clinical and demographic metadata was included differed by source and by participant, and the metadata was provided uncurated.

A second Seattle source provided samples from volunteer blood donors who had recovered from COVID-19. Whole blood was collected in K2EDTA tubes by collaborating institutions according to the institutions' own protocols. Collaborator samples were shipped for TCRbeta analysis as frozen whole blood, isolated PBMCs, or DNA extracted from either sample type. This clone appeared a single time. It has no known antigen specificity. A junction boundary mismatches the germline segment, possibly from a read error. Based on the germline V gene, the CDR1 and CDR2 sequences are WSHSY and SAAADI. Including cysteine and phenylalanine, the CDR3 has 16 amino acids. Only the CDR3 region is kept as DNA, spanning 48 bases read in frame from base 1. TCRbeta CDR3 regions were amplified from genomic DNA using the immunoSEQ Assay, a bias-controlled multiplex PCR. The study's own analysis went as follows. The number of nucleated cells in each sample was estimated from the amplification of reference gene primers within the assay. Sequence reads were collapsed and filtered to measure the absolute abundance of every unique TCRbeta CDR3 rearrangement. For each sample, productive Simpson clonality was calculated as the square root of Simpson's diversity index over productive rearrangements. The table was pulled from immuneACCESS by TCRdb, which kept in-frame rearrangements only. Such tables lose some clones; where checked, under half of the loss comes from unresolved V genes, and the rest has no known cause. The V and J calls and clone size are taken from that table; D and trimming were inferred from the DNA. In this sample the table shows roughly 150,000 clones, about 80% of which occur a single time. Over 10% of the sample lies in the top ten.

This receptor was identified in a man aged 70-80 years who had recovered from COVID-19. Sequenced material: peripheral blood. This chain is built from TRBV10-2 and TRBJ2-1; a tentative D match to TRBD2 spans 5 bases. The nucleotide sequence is TGCGCCAGCAGTCAGTCCCGGGGAGATGAACTAAATGAGCAGTTCTTC. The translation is CASSQSRGDELNEQFF.